This T cell receptor beta chain was identified during a study of CD8 T cells in Susac syndrome. Germline V gene data show CDR1 as SGHAT and CDR2 as FQNNGV. The germline V and J ends were trimmed by 5 bases and 7 bases, with 14 bases remaining between them. This CDR3 is 14 amino acids long. The multiple sclerosis control group was made up of treatment-naive patients with stable or active relapsing-remitting disease. Reverse transcription of about 0.45 to 1 ug RNA was performed with random hexamers. Coverage of TCR beta CDR3 amplification by immunoSEQ multiplex PCR extended to 54 Vbeta and 13 Jbeta. TCRdb re-called the immunoSEQ multiplex PCR reads through MiXCR, storing one row per CDR3 protein. The table lists approximately 230,000 distinct CDR3 sequences, roughly 95% of them singletons.

The clonotype comes from a human donor with multiple sclerosis. Sequences were obtained from CD4+ T cells from PBMCs. The chain combines TRBV11-2 with TRBJ1-4; D call uncertain. CDR3 in amino acids: CASSVRRGGEKLFF. CDR3 nucleotides: TGTGCCAGCAGCGTTAGGAGAGGTGGTGAAAAACTGTTTTTT.